The clone carrying this TCR beta chain was picked up many times. Its antigen is as yet unknown. Each CDR3 protein is one row after TCRdb ran MiXCR on the reads. This sample carries about 110,000 distinct CDR3 sequences, 10% of them seen once, and the ten largest clones take over 25%. Deletions cut 5 bases from V and 0 bases from J, with 2 bases between. This CDR3 is built from 12 residues. The germline V gene encodes CDR1 SGHTA and CDR2 FQGNSA. The data derive from a study of T cell repertoires in cytomegalovirus infection. Study-wide findings and caveats: Individuals carrying CMV plus the relevant HLA were identified by cumulative frequency of public TCR beta families. The ex vivo response showed dominance by HLA-C-restricted CMV-specific TCR beta clonotypes.

The clonotype originates from a human donor in good health (CMV status not recorded). Some clones in this sample may be carry-over from other donors' samples. The chain couples TRBV7-2 to TRBJ2-1; D not resolved. Sequencing used PBMCs, sequenced either directly or after in vitro stimulation (not recorded which). The CDR3 nucleotides are TGTGCCAGCAGCCCCTCCTACAATGAGCAGTTCTTC. This translates into CASSPSYNEQFF.